This T cell receptor (beta chain) was sequenced during a study of cytomegalovirus exposure and HLA in healthy donors. The germline V gene encodes CDR1 MNHEY and CDR2 SVGAGI. Between the trimmed V and J ends, which lost 4 bases and 8 bases, there was a span of 15 bases. The CDR3 runs 14 residues. As concerns this clone: Its target is unknown.

PCR involved 60 Vbeta and 13 Jbeta primers. The assay was immunoSEQ multiplex PCR, and TCRdb's table has in-frame clones only and misses some. The table includes fewer than 300,000 clones, 70% to 90% detected once. Overall study findings and caveats: In a later analysis, donors in an Asian-associated ancestry cluster reportedly had fewer N-insertions in productive TCRs than the cohort mean.

The chain recombines TRBV6-5 with TRBJ2-1; D is undetermined. The clonotype comes from a middle-aged man in good health and CMV-seropositive. Sequencing was done on a sample of PBMCs. The CDR3 DNA reads TGTGCCAGCAGTTCTGTGAGGCGTGGAGATGAGCAGTTCTTC. It codes for CASSSVRRGDEQFF.